These 28 T cell receptor beta chains were all obtained from the same sample, sequenced in a study of CD4+ T cells in melanoma. Method: immunoSEQ multiplex PCR; TCRdb's copy keeps in-frame clones and lacks some. The sample gives about 110,000 clones, 92% of which show up once; 3.3% is in the top ten. What was sequenced was peripheral blood. Receptors originate from a human donor with melanoma.

The CDR3 loop reads CASSKSTFEQFF. The CDR3 DNA is TGTGCCAGCAGCAAAAGTACTTTTGAGCAGTTCTTC. V and J are TRBV2 and TRBJ2-1; D not resolved. The CDR3 consists of 12 residues. Germline CDR1 SNHLY, CDR2 FYNNEI. V was cut by 6 bases and J by 9 bases, with 12 bases left in between. Complete variable domain (other parts from reference TRBV2 and TRBJ2-1): EPEVTQTPSHQVTQMGQEVILRCVPISNHLYFYWYRQILGQKVEFLVSFYNNEISEKSEIFDDQFSVERPDGSNFTLKIRSTKLEDSAMYFCASSKSTFEQFFGPGTRLTVL.

Concerning this clone itself: This specimen includes other DNA sequences encoding the same CDR3. This chain joins TRBV5-1 and TRBJ2-5; 8 bases align to TRBD2. The CDR3 is made up of 13 amino acids. V was pared by 4 bases and J by 5 bases, with 4 bases of the junction left unmatched. From germline, CDR1 is SGHRS and CDR2 YFSETQ. The CDR3 DNA reads TGCGCCAGCAGCCGGGGGGGGGAGGAGACCCAGTACTTC. It codes for CASSRGGEETQYF.

The chain carries TRBV28 and TRBJ1-1; D possibly corresponds to TRBD1 (5 bases). The germline V and J ends were trimmed by 8 bases and 1 base, with 8 bases remaining between them. The CDR3 is 12 residues long. Germline V gene data show CDR1 as MDHEN and CDR2 as SYDVKM. CDR3 loop: CASWGTNTEAFF. The CDR3 DNA reads as TGTGCCAGCTGGGGGACGAACACTGAAGCTTTCTTT.

The chain uses TRBV11-3 and TRBJ2-1; D is unresolved. The CDR3 sequence is 14 residues long. Trimming left V 1 base short and J 10 bases short, with 14 bases between. Per germline, CDR1 SGHNT and CDR2 YENEEA. The chain's CDR3 is CASSLGQTPPEQFF. CDR3 nucleotides: TGTGCCAGCAGCTTAGGTCAAACACCCCCAGAGCAGTTCTTC.

The chain uses TRBV9 and TRBJ2-2, with D tentatively TRBD1 (5 bases). CDR3 length: 15 residues. CDR1 and CDR2 from the germline V gene are SGDLS and YYNGEE. Trimming took off 4 bases at V and 0 bases at J, with 10 bases between the two ends. DNA of the CDR3: TGTGCCAGCAGCACCGGACACCCGAACACCGGGGAGCTGTTTTTT. This codes for CASSTGHPNTGELFF.

V is TRBV5-1 and J is TRBJ2-7; 9 nucleotides align to TRBD1. Germline CDR1 is SGHRS and CDR2 is YFSETQ. There are 14 residues in the CDR3. The ends lost 3 bases at V and 2 bases at J; junction bases unmatched: 3. CDR3 residues: CASSSGTGTYEQYF. DNA of the CDR3: TGCGCCAGCAGCTCCGGGACAGGGACCTACGAGCAGTACTTC.

This chain links TRBV5-3 with TRBJ2-7; no reliable D call. TRBV5-3 is placed among ORFs of uncertain function. Trimming cost V 5 bases and J 3 bases, with 6 bases left between them. The CDR3 covers 11 residues. CDR3 in DNA: TGTGCCAGAAGGCCCCACTACGAGCAGTACTTC. The encoded protein is CARRPHYEQYF.

The chain recombines TRBV5-4 with TRBJ2-2, with D unclear. The germline gives CDR1 SGHNT, CDR2 YYREEE (reference sequence). The ends were cut back, 0 bases at V and 4 bases at J, with 10 bases in the middle. The CDR3 is made up of 15 amino acids. The CDR3 DNA sequence: TGTGCCAGCAGCTTGGGGGCAGCTACCACCGGGGAGCTGTTTTTT. Its translation: CASSLGAATTGELFF.

The chain carries TRBV9 and TRBJ2-7; 9 bases line up with TRBD2. V shed 3 bases, J shed 6 bases, and the junction held 7 bases outside the gene matches. The CDR3 consists of 14 residues. Germline loops: CDR1 SGDLS, CDR2 YYNGEE. The CDR3 reads CASSGSGSLVEQYF. The CDR3 nucleotides read TGTGCCAGCAGCGGTAGCGGGAGTCTGGTCGAGCAGTACTTC.

The chain couples TRBV9 to TRBJ2-2, with D perhaps TRBD2 (6 bases). V shed 0 bases and J shed 5 bases, with 17 bases lying between them. The V gene's germline CDR1 is SGDLS and CDR2 YYNGEE. CDR3 length equals 17 residues. The CDR3 DNA sequence: TGTGCCAGCAGCGTAGAAAGGAGGGTCGGGGTTACCGGGGAGCTGTTTTTT. As protein: CASSVERRVGVTGELFF.

The chain couples TRBV9 to TRBJ1-2; TRBD1 agrees at 7 bases. Germline CDR1 is SGDLS and CDR2 is YYNGEE. The CDR3 covers 14 residues. V dropped 3 bases and J dropped 4; count of bases not matched to a gene: 6. The CDR3 loop reads CASSATTGAYGYTF. The CDR3 nucleotides read TGTGCCAGCAGCGCAACCACAGGGGCCTATGGCTACACCTTC.

V usage is TRBV5-5 and J usage is TRBJ1-4; possibly TRBD1 for D (6 bases). V was trimmed by 3 bases and J by 7 bases, leaving 13 bases between them. Germline V lookup: CDR1 SGHKS, CDR2 YYEKEE (reference sequence). The CDR3 covers 14 residues. The DNA of the CDR3 is TGTGCCAGCAGCTCCCCGAGGGGGAGTGAAAAACTGTTTTTT. Translation gives CASSSPRGSEKLFF.

The V gene is TRBV6-5, the J gene TRBJ2-5; tentative D call: TRBD2 (6 bases). V dropped 5 bases and J dropped 9 bases, with 22 bases sitting between them. CDR3 length: 15 amino acids. From germline, CDR1 is MNHEY and CDR2 SVGAGI. The CDR3 spells CASSPRGGSPKAQYF. CDR3 nucleotide sequence: TGTGCCAGCAGTCCCCGGGGAGGTTCACCGAAGGCCCAGTACTTC.

The chain has TRBV23-1 and TRBJ1-4; no definite D call. TRBV23-1 is flagged as an ORF with uncertain function. The CDR3 loop spans 14 amino acids. Trimming took 6 bases from V and 8 from J, leaving 16 bases between them. CDR3 DNA sequence: TGCGCCAGCAGATCGGACTGGGAAGCCGAAAAACTGTTTTTT. It specifies CASRSDWEAEKLFF.

This clone has only a few counts. The chain combines TRBV28 with TRBJ1-4, with no clear D. Germline assignment: CDR1 MDHEN and CDR2 SYDVKM. V was shortened by 0 bases and J by 11 bases, with 7 bases between the two germline ends. CDR3 size: 12 residues. This CDR3 reads CASSLWADKLFF. CDR3 bases: TGTGCCAGCAGTTTATGGGCGGATAAACTGTTTTTT. Full variable domain (missing parts from reference TRBV28 and TRBJ1-4): DVKVTQSSRYLVKRTGEKVFLECVQDMDHENMFWYRQDPGLGLRLIYFSYDVKMKEKGDIPEGYSVSREKKERFSLILESASTNQTSMYLCASSLWADKLFFGSGTQLSVL.

V and J are TRBV19 and TRBJ1-6, with no clear D. V was clipped by 5 bases and J by 5 bases, with 13 bases between them. The CDR3 extends over 15 amino acids. Germline V gene sequence: CDR1 LNHDA, CDR2 SQIVND (reference sequence). CDR3 loop: CASSYLFRNNSPLHF. The CDR3 DNA follows: TGTGCCAGTAGTTACCTGTTTCGTAATAATTCACCCCTCCACTTT.

This rearrangement joins TRBV5-1 to TRBJ2-2; D remains unclear. Trimming cost V 5 bases and J 6 bases, with 11 bases left between them. CDR3 length equals 13 residues. CDR1 is SGHRS, CDR2 YFSETQ, per germline. The CDR3 loop reads CASSPEVPGELFF. Written as DNA, the CDR3 is TGCGCCAGCAGTCCAGAAGTCCCCGGGGAGCTGTTTTTT.

V gene TRBV29-1 combines with J gene TRBJ2-1; 7 bases are a match to TRBD1. The CDR3 sequence is 15 residues long. J lost 0 bases, V lost 1 base, and 3 bases had no gene match. Germline-derived CDR1 and CDR2 are SQVTM and ANQGSEA. CDR3 nucleotide sequence: TGCAGCGTTGAAGGCTGGACAGGCTCCTACAATGAGCAGTTCTTC. This encodes CSVEGWTGSYNEQFF.

The chain carries TRBV7-2 and TRBJ1-3, with 8 nucleotides matching TRBD1. V gave up 5 bases and J gave up 0 bases; unmatched junction bases: 6. Germline CDR1 and CDR2: SGHTA and FQGNSA. The CDR3 is 16 residues long. The CDR3 nucleotides are TGTGCCAGCAGCCGGGGACAGGCCAACTCTGGAAACACCATATATTTT. It codes for CASSRGQANSGNTIYF.

The chain uses TRBV6-4 and TRBJ2-1; TRBD2 might be the D (7 bases). The V and J ends lost 6 bases and 8 bases respectively, with 14 bases between them. The CDR3 covers 13 residues. Germline lookup yields CDR1 MRHNA and CDR2 SNTAGT. The CDR3 nucleotides are TGTGCCAGCAGCGCCTCGGGGGGCTATGAGCAGTTCTTC. Its protein product is CASSASGGYEQFF.

V and J are TRBV5-1 and TRBJ1-1; D is uncertain. V was pared by 5 bases and J by 2 bases, with 10 bases between. Germline CDR1 is SGHRS and CDR2 is YFSETQ. The CDR3 length is 13 residues. DNA for the CDR3: TGCGCCAGCAGGGCAGATCAAAACACTGAAGCTTTCTTT. Translation gives CASRADQNTEAFF.

The genes are TRBV13 and TRBJ2-3; D is uncertain. The germline gives CDR1 PRHDT, CDR2 FYEKMQ (reference sequence). The CDR3 runs 14 residues. V lost 5 bases and J 6 bases, leaving 15 bases between the germline ends. The CDR3 sequence is CASSARKSADTQYF. Written as DNA, the CDR3 is TGTGCCAGCAGCGCCCGCAAGTCAGCTGATACGCAGTATTTT.

The chain employs TRBV5-5 and TRBJ2-7; 8 bases match TRBD2. The trim removed 3 bases at V and 6 bases at J, leaving 11 bases unmatched. The CDR3 runs 15 residues. Looked up from germline, CDR1 is SGHKS and CDR2 is YYEKEE (reference sequence). The DNA for the CDR3 is TGTGCCAGCAGCTCCTCCGGGACTAGTGGCAGCGAGCAGTACTTC. Residues: CASSSSGTSGSEQYF.

A few counts support this clone. The chain recombines TRBV19 with TRBJ2-5, with D uncertain. V lost 5 bases to trimming and J lost 5 bases, with 15 bases between them. This CDR3 has 14 amino acids. Per germline, CDR1 LNHDA and CDR2 SQIVND (reference sequence). The CDR3 spells CASSLLLHSETQYF. The CDR3 region has the DNA TGTGCCAGTAGTTTACTACTCCACTCCGAGACCCAGTACTTC. The full variable domain, with the rest looked up from reference TRBV19 and TRBJ2-5, is DGGITQSPKYLFRKEGQNVTLSCEQNLNHDAMYWYRQDPGQGLRLIYYSQIVNDFQKGDIAEGYSVSREKKESFPLTVTSAQKNPTAFYLCASSLLLHSETQYFGPGTRLLVL.

The chain employs TRBV4-1 and TRBJ1-5, with 9 bases identical to TRBD1. V shed 0 bases and J 2 bases; nucleotides not matched to a gene: 8. Germline CDR1 and CDR2: MGHRA and YSYEKL. The length of the CDR3 is 18 residues. CDR3 sequence reads: CASSQDLTGGIGNQPQHF. CDR3 sequence (DNA): TGCGCCAGCAGCCAAGATCTCACAGGGGGCATCGGCAATCAGCCCCAGCATTTT.

This clone was detected once. In nucleotides, the CDR3 is TGCGCCAGCAGCGCCGGACTAGCGGGAAACACCGGGGAGCTGTTTTTT. Amino acid sequence: CASSAGLAGNTGELFF. The chain combines TRBV5-1 with TRBJ2-2, with 12 bases that match TRBD2. Trimming cost V 4 bases and J 2 bases; bases outside gene matches: 3. This CDR3 contains 16 residues. Germline V gene sequence: CDR1 SGHRS, CDR2 YFSETQ.

The J gene is TRBJ2-4, the V gene TRBV19, with 8 bases fitting TRBD1. Trimming took 4 bases from V and 0 from J; bases not matched to a gene: 5. Germline CDR1 is LNHDA and CDR2 is SQIVND (reference sequence). The CDR3 has 16 amino acids. CDR3 DNA: TGTGCCAGTAGTAGCGGACAGGGAGTAGCCAAAAACATTCAGTACTTC. Residues: CASSSGQGVAKNIQYF.

The V gene is TRBV27, the J gene TRBJ1-2; D gene ambiguous. The CDR3 sequence is 12 residues long. Germline V lookup: CDR1 MNHEY, CDR2 SMNVEV (reference sequence). The germline V and J ends were trimmed by 3 bases and 4 bases, with 6 bases remaining between them. In DNA form, the CDR3 reads TGTGCCAGCAGTTTCGAAACCTATGGCTACACCTTC. This gives the protein CASSFETYGYTF.